What follows are 19 T cell receptor beta chains derived from one specimen sequenced in a study of Graves' ophthalmopathy and Graves' hyperthyroidism. RNA transcripts yielded amplified TCR beta CDR3 regions. The authors performed first-round RT-PCR with HTBI primers and then a second-round multiplex PCR. TCRdb itself ran the multiplex PCR reads through MiXCR, one entry per CDR3 protein. The sample lists around 1,000,000 distinct CDR3 sequences, 35% to 40% occurring once. The sequenced material came from peripheral blood or thyroid tissue (not recorded which). Receptor source: an adult man with Graves' hyperthyroidism.

The chain couples TRBV7-9 to TRBJ1-1; maybe TRBD1 (5 bases). Germline CDR1 reads SEHNR; CDR2 reads FQNEAQ (reference sequence). The CDR3 is made up of 14 amino acids. Deletions cut 2 bases from V and 4 bases from J, with 11 bases between. CDR3 in amino acids: CASSLSRGVTEAFF. CDR3 in DNA: TGTGCCAGCAGCTTAAGCCGGGGGGTCACTGAAGCTTTCTTT.

This chain joins TRBV6-5 and TRBJ1-1; TRBD1 might be the D (5 bases). V lost 6 bases, J lost 3 bases, and 14 bases lay in between. Germline V gene sequence: CDR1 MNHEY, CDR2 SVGAGI. The CDR3 has 14 amino acids. The CDR3 DNA reads as TGTGCCAGCAGCCTAGATGGAGGGGACACTGAAGCTTTCTTT. Its translation is CASSLDGGDTEAFF.

Details on this clonotype: Just one base apart from a much larger clone, this may be a read error. V usage is TRBV19 and J usage is TRBJ2-7; D perhaps matches TRBD1 (5 bases). CDR3 length equals 15 residues. Germline CDR1 reads LNHDA; CDR2 reads SQIVND (reference sequence). Trimming stripped 5 bases from V and 5 bases from J, with 19 bases between. This chain's CDR3 is CASSPLLTEWDEQYF. CDR3 bases: TGTGCCAGTAGTCCGCTCCTGACAGAGTGGGACGAGCAGTACTTC.

Only a few counts were recorded for this clonotype. The V gene is TRBV2, the J gene TRBJ2-7, with 9 bases lining up with TRBD1. Germline trimming cut 6 bases from V and 6 bases from J; bases unmatched to any gene: 15. Germline V gene sequence: CDR1 SNHLY, CDR2 FYNNEI. The CDR3 has 16 amino acids. In nucleotides, the CDR3 is TGTGCCAGCAGGGCCACAGGGGGCACATTCTCATTCGAGCAGTACTTC. Translated, it gives CASRATGGTFSFEQYF.

This clonotype was seen at least ten times. The rearrangement links TRBV6-6 to TRBJ1-1; D gene unclear. The CDR3 is 12 amino acids. Germline V gene data show CDR1 as MNHNY and CDR2 as SVGAGI (reference sequence). V gave up 7 bases and J gave up 1 base, with 7 bases separating them. Here the CDR3 reads CASMVANTEAFF. The CDR3 DNA reads as TGTGCCAGCATGGTGGCGAACACTGAAGCTTTCTTT.

This clonotype has just a few counts. V and J are TRBV25-1 and TRBJ2-5, with a possible D match to TRBD1 (6 bases). The CDR3 consists of 14 residues. The germline gives CDR1 MGHDK, CDR2 SYGVNS. V lost 3 bases and J 5 bases, leaving 13 bases between the germline ends. This chain's CDR3 is CASSDATRGETQYF. The CDR3 coding sequence is TGTGCCAGCAGTGACGCAACCAGGGGTGAGACCCAGTACTTC.

The sample holds a few counts of this clonotype. The V call is TRBV19, the J call TRBJ2-7; D is unresolved. Between the trimmed V and J ends, which lost 3 bases and 5 bases, there was a span of 11 bases. Per the germline V gene, CDR1 is LNHDA and CDR2 is SQIVND (reference sequence). The CDR3 runs to 13 residues. The CDR3 here is CASSMRQYDEQYF. CDR3 bases: TGTGCCAGTAGTATGAGGCAGTACGACGAGCAGTACTTC. Variable domain in full (rest from reference TRBV19 and TRBJ2-7): DGGITQSPKYLFRKEGQNVTLSCEQNLNHDAMYWYRQDPGQGLRLIYYSQIVNDFQKGDIAEGYSVSREKKESFPLTVTSAQKNPTAFYLCASSMRQYDEQYFGPGTRLTVT.

This clonotype was picked up many times. The chain has TRBV2 and TRBJ2-7; weak D call: TRBD1 (5 bases). The germline gives CDR1 SNHLY, CDR2 FYNNEI. Trimming left V 8 bases short and J 2 bases short, with 13 bases between. CDR3 length: 13 residues. The CDR3 loop is CASGRVLTYEQYF. DNA for the CDR3: TGTGCCAGCGGCAGGGTGTTAACCTACGAGCAGTACTTC.

The chain is built from TRBV4-3 and TRBJ2-5, with TRBD2 identical over 11 bases. Germline CDR1 is LGHNA and CDR2 is YSLEER. The CDR3 extends over 15 amino acids. With V trimmed by 0 bases and J by 4 bases, 1 base remained unmatched. CDR3 sequence: CASSQDGTSGETQYF. CDR3 nucleotides: TGCGCCAGCAGCCAAGATGGGACTAGCGGAGAGACCCAGTACTTC.

This clonotype is a singleton in its sample. The V call is TRBV29-1, the J call TRBJ2-5; 13 positions match TRBD2. Germline lookup yields CDR1 SQVTM and CDR2 ANQGSEA. The CDR3 has 12 residues. V was clipped by 7 bases and J by 10 bases; unmatched bases: 6. The CDR3 DNA sequence: TGCAGCGCCACTAGCGGGGGGGTGAGCCAGTACTTC. Encoded protein: CSATSGGVSQYF. The entire variable domain, with the rest obtained from reference TRBV29-1 and TRBJ2-5, is as follows: SAVISQKPSRDICQRGTSLTIQCQVDSQVTMMFWYRQQPGQSLTLIATANQGSEATYESGFVIDKFPISRPNLTFSTLTVSNMSPEDSSIYLCSATSGGVSQYFGPGTRLLVL.

This clonotype was detected a few times. The chain recombines TRBV12-3 or TRBV12-4 with TRBJ1-2, with D perhaps matching TRBD1 (6 bases). Deletions cut 4 bases from V and 1 base from J, with 16 bases between. The CDR3 is 16 amino acids. The CDR3 DNA sequence: TGTGCCAGCAGTTCACTCCAGGACAGCCATAACTATGGCTACACCTTC. Its protein product is CASSSLQDSHNYGYTF.

This clonotype was counted ten times or more. V gene TRBV19 combines with J gene TRBJ2-7; 10 bases fit TRBD2. The CDR3 sequence is 17 residues long. With V trimmed by 3 bases and J by 1 base, 9 bases remained unmatched. CDR1 and CDR2 from the germline V gene are LNHDA and SQIVND (reference sequence). DNA for the CDR3: TGTGCCAGTAGTATCAGACCGTCTAGCGGGGGTTCCTACGAGCAGTACTTC. Protein: CASSIRPSSGGSYEQYF.

On this clonotype: Given the absence of the conserved phenylalanine or tryptophan at the CDR3 end, a read error is likely. Because the CDR3's place on the DNA is in doubt, the DNA is left out and the CDR3 is given as listed by TCRdb. V and J are TRBV7-2 and TRBJ1-1; the table's D call, TRBD1, has no DNA check behind it. CDR1 is SGHTA and CDR2 is FQGNSA in the germline V gene. 12 amino acids form the CDR3, both terminal residues included. CDR3 sequence reads: CASSFLTAGGLY.

Comment on this clonotype: Sequence at one end of the junction differs from germline and may be a read error. The genes are TRBV5-6 and TRBJ1-1; the D gene is possibly TRBD1 (5 bases). The germline CDR1 and CDR2 sequences are SGHDT and YYEEEE. The CDR3 totals 15 residues. The CDR3 DNA is TGCGCCAGCAGCTTGGATGGACACGGTTCCACTGAAGCTTTCTTT. This sequence encodes CASSLDGHGSTEAFF.

The chain links TRBV6-6 to TRBJ2-2; 8 nucleotides agree with TRBD2. This CDR3 is 15 amino acids long. V lost 6 bases and J lost 5; bases outside the gene matches: 8. The germline CDR1 and CDR2 sequences are MNHNY and SVGAGI (reference sequence). The CDR3 loop reads CASSQGLGRTGELFF. CDR3 bases: TGTGCCAGCAGCCAGGGACTAGGGAGGACCGGGGAGCTGTTTTTT.

The chain has TRBV28 and TRBJ2-7; D unclear. The CDR3 is made up of 18 amino acids. Trimming took 2 bases from V and 1 from J, leaving 21 bases between them. Germline values: CDR1 MDHEN, CDR2 SYDVKM. CDR3 amino acids: CASSLLQDGRQRSYEQYF. In DNA form, the CDR3 reads TGTGCCAGCAGTTTACTCCAGGACGGACGGCAAAGATCCTACGAGCAGTACTTC.

The chain employs TRBV12-3 or TRBV12-4 and TRBJ1-2; no reliable D call. This CDR3 has 13 residues. Trimming cost V 3 bases and J 4 bases, with 9 bases left between them. The CDR3 region has the DNA TGTGCCAGCAGTTTGTGGCAGATCTATGGCTACACCTTC. Translated: CASSLWQIYGYTF.

This clonotype was picked up a small number of times. V is TRBV20-1 and J is TRBJ2-2; the D gene is possibly TRBD2 (7 bases). The length of the CDR3 is 14 residues. Germline values: CDR1 DFQATT, CDR2 SNEGSKA (reference sequence). Trimming shortened V by 5 bases and J by 4 bases, and 14 bases separated the two germline ends. CDR3: CSAPRGGFTGELFF. CDR3 coding DNA: TGCAGTGCTCCTAGGGGGGGCTTCACCGGGGAGCTGTTTTTT.

At least ten counts were recorded for this clonotype. This chain joins TRBV6-5 and TRBJ1-1; D call uncertain. The length of the CDR3 is 13 residues. Looked up from germline, CDR1 is MNHEY and CDR2 is SVGAGI. V lost 0 bases and J lost 7, with 9 bases in between. The CDR3 nucleotides are TGTGCCAGCAGTTACTCGAGGTCCCTTGAAGCTTTCTTT. Translating gives CASSYSRSLEAFF.